Listed here are 15 T cell receptor beta chains from one sample, sequenced in a study of graft-versus-host responses after intestinal transplantation. Sequenced by immunoSEQ multiplex PCR; TCRdb stores in-frame clones only, minus some. In the table there are 100,000 to 120,000 clones, around 95% of which are singletons. Their antigen targets remain unknown. Here the sequenced sample was unstimulated CD8+ T cells sorted from spleen or lymph node cells, taken before intestinal transplant. All receptors come from a human donor who received an intestinal transplant.

This chain links TRBV2 with TRBJ2-3; TRBD2 agrees at 9 bases. There are 15 residues in the CDR3. Germline assignment: CDR1 SNHLY and CDR2 FYNNEI. The V gene end was trimmed by 0 bases and the J gene end by 5 bases; junction bases not matched to a gene: 3. The CDR3 region is CASSEALAGLDTQYF. CDR3 in DNA: TGTGCCAGCAGTGAAGCGCTAGCGGGATTAGATACGCAGTATTTT. The whole variable domain, remainder taken from reference TRBV2 and TRBJ2-3, is EPEVTQTPSHQVTQMGQEVILRCVPISNHLYFYWYRQILGQKVEFLVSFYNNEISEKSEIFDDQFSVERPDGSNFTLKIRSTKLEDSAMYFCASSEALAGLDTQYFGPGTRLTVL.

The chain couples TRBV7-9 to TRBJ2-3; D is ambiguous. The germline V gene has CDR1 SEHNR and CDR2 FQNEAQ (reference sequence). V gave up 5 bases and J gave up 2 bases, with 5 bases separating them. The CDR3 has 12 residues. Written as DNA, the CDR3 is TGTGCCAGCAGCCCGTACACAGATACGCAGTATTTT. Its protein is CASSPYTDTQYF. Full variable domain (missing parts from reference TRBV7-9 and TRBJ2-3): DTGVSQNPRHKITKRGQNVTFRCDPISEHNRLYWYRQTLGQGPEFLTYFQNEAQLEKSRLLSDRFSAERPKGSFSTLEIQRTEQGDSAMYLCASSPYTDTQYFGPGTRLTVL.

In the case of this clone: Other DNA sequences from this sample encode an identical CDR3 as well. The chain combines TRBV9 with TRBJ2-7; possibly TRBD2 for D (6 bases). This CDR3 comprises 14 residues. The germline gives CDR1 SGDLS, CDR2 YYNGEE. V lost 6 bases and J 2 bases, leaving 15 bases between the germline ends. CDR3 residues: CASNSGTLTYEQYF. In DNA, the CDR3 is TGTGCCAGCAACTCCGGGACTTTGACCTACGAGCAGTACTTC.

V and J are TRBV7-9 and TRBJ1-1; TRBD1 agrees at 8 bases. Germline-derived CDR1 and CDR2 are SEHNR and FQNEAQ (reference sequence). This CDR3 contains 17 residues. The V and J ends lost 2 bases and 1 base, in that order; junction bases with no gene match: 9. The chain's CDR3 is CASSLLRGQDPNTEAFF. Written as DNA, the CDR3 is TGTGCCAGCAGCTTATTGAGGGGACAGGACCCGAACACTGAAGCTTTCTTT.

The chain joins TRBV4-1 to TRBJ2-7, with D unclear. The germline V and J ends were trimmed by 0 bases and 0 bases, with 15 bases remaining between them. Germline-derived CDR1 and CDR2 are MGHRA and YSYEKL. CDR3 length equals 17 residues. The CDR3 loop is CASSQERSIRLSYEQYF. Written as DNA, the CDR3 is TGCGCCAGCAGCCAAGAGAGATCAATACGGCTCTCCTACGAGCAGTACTTC.

V gene TRBV2 combines with J gene TRBJ2-3, with 9 nucleotides matching TRBD2. V lost 9 bases, J lost 0 bases, and 4 bases stayed unmatched. Per the germline V gene, CDR1 is SNHLY and CDR2 is FYNNEI. The CDR3 loop spans 14 amino acids. In DNA, the CDR3 is TGTGCCAGAAGGACTAGCGCAAGCACAGATACGCAGTATTTT. Its translation is CARRTSASTDTQYF.

The V call is TRBV4-1, the J call TRBJ2-7, with no clear D. The length of the CDR3 is 15 residues. Per the germline V gene, CDR1 is MGHRA and CDR2 is YSYEKL. The V and J ends lost 4 bases and 0 bases respectively, with 13 bases between them. The CDR3, as DNA: TGCGCCAGCAGCCCCTTAACCGGATACTCCTACGAGCAGTACTTC. It translates to CASSPLTGYSYEQYF.

The gene calls are TRBV6-5 and TRBJ2-7; the D gene is possibly TRBD1 (6 bases). V was cut by 7 bases and J by 0 bases, with 13 bases left in between. The CDR3 is 14 residues long. The V gene's germline CDR1 is MNHEY and CDR2 SVGAGI. CDR3 sequence: CASTQDRVSYEQYF. CDR3 bases: TGTGCCAGCACTCAGGACAGAGTCTCCTACGAGCAGTACTTC.

The chain joins TRBV19 to TRBJ2-5, with TRBD1 identical over 8 bases. The V and J ends lost 3 bases and 5 bases, in that order; junction bases with no gene match: 2. The germline V gene encodes CDR1 LNHDA and CDR2 SQIVND (reference sequence). This CDR3 spans 13 amino acids. The chain's CDR3 is CASSMGQAETQYF. The DNA for the CDR3 is TGTGCCAGTAGTATGGGACAGGCGGAGACCCAGTACTTC.

The V call is TRBV4-1, the J call TRBJ2-1; D not resolved. The CDR3 consists of 15 residues. CDR1 is MGHRA, CDR2 YSYEKL, per germline. Trimming left V 0 bases short and J 3 bases short, with 9 bases between. The CDR3 DNA is TGCGCCAGCAGCCAAGATCGGCCTAGCTACAATGAGCAGTTCTTC. Translation: CASSQDRPSYNEQFF.

V is TRBV9 and J is TRBJ2-5, with D hard to call. The V gene lost 5 bases and the J gene lost 7 bases, with 15 bases spanning the gap. This CDR3 is 13 amino acids long. The germline V gene has CDR1 SGDLS and CDR2 YYNGEE. CDR3 nucleotides: TGTGCCAGCAGTCCATATGGGCACGGGACCCAGTACTTC. Its translation is CASSPYGHGTQYF.

V and J are TRBV15 and TRBJ2-7; 7 nucleotides match TRBD2. The length of the CDR3 is 14 residues. Germline loops: CDR1 LNHNV, CDR2 YYDKDF (reference sequence). V shed 4 bases and J 1 base; nucleotides not matched to a gene: 4. CDR3 sequence reads: CATSTGRESYEQYF. The CDR3 nucleotides are TGTGCCACCAGCACAGGGAGGGAATCCTACGAGCAGTACTTC.

V and J are TRBV5-1 and TRBJ2-7; 12 bases match TRBD2. The germline V gene has CDR1 SGHRS and CDR2 YFSETQ. The CDR3 length is 15 residues. V was clipped by 5 bases and J by 1 base; unmatched bases: 4. The CDR3 coding sequence is TGCGCCAGCAGACTAGCGGGAGGTTCATCCTACGAGCAGTACTTC. It translates to CASRLAGGSSYEQYF.

The V and J genes are TRBV19 and TRBJ2-1; TRBD2 agrees at 14 bases. This CDR3 spans 16 amino acids. J was trimmed by 8 bases and V by 5 bases; bases with no gene match: 8. Germline CDR1 is LNHDA and CDR2 is SQIVND (reference sequence). CDR3 in amino acids: CASSGTSGRGFDEQFF. The CDR3 region has the DNA TGTGCCAGTAGTGGGACTAGCGGGAGAGGATTCGATGAGCAGTTCTTC.

The chain recombines TRBV2 with TRBJ2-2; no definite D call. The CDR3 is 14 residues long. V lost 5 bases and J lost 5, with 12 bases in between. The germline V gene has CDR1 SNHLY and CDR2 FYNNEI. The CDR3 is CASSSPPRTGELFF. In nucleotides, the CDR3 is TGTGCCAGCAGTAGCCCCCCGAGGACCGGGGAGCTGTTTTTT.